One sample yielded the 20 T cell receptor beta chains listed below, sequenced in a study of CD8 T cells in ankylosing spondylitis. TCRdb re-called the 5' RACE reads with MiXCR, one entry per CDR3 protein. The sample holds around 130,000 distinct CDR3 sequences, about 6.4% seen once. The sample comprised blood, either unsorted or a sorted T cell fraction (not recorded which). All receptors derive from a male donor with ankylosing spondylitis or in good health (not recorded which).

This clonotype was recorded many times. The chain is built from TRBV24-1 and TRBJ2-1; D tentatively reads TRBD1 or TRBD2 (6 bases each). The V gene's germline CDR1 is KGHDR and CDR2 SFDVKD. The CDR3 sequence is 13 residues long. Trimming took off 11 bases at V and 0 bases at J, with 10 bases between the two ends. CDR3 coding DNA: TGTGCCAAGGGGGGCCTCTCCTACAATGAGCAGTTCTTC. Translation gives CAKGGLSYNEQFF.

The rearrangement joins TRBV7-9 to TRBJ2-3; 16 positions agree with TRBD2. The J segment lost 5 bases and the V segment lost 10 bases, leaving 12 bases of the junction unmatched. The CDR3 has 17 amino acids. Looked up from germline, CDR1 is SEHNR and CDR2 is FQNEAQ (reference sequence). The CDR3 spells CAMSPGTSGGERDTQYF. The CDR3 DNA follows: TGTGCCATGAGCCCCGGGACTAGCGGGGGGGAGAGAGATACGCAGTATTTT.

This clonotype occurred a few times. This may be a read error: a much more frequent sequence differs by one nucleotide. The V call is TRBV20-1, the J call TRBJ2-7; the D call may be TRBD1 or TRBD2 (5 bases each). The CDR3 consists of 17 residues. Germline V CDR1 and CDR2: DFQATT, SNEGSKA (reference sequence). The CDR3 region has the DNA TGCTGTGCTAGAGAGATCCTCCGGGACGCCCTGGACTACGAGCAGTACTTC. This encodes CCAREILRDALDYEQYF.

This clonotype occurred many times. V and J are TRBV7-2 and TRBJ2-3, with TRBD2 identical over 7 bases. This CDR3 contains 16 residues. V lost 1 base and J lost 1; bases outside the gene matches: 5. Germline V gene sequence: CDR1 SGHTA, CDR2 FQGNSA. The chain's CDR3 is CASSLGSGGGTDTQYF. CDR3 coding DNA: TGTGCCAGCAGCTTAGGCTCTGGGGGGGGCACAGATACGCAGTATTTT.

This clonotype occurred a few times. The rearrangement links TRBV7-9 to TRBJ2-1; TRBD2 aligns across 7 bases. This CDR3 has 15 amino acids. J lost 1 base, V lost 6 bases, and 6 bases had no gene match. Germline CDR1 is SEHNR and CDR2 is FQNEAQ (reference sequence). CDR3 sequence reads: CASRAPSGSYNEQFF. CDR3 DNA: TGTGCCAGCAGAGCCCCTAGCGGATCCTACAATGAGCAGTTCTTC.

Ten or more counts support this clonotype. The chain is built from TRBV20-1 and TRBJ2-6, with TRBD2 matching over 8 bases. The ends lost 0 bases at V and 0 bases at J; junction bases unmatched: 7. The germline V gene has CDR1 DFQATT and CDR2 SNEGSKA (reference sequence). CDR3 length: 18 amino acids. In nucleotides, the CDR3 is TGCAGTGCTAGAGATCGGGTAGCGGGGAGCTCTGGGGCCAACGTCCTGACTTTC. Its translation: CSARDRVAGSSGANVLTF.

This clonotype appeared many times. The CDR3 DNA sequence: TGCAGTGCTAGAGACTCGGGAACTAATGAAAAACTGTTTTTT. It specifies CSARDSGTNEKLFF. V gene TRBV20-1 combines with J gene TRBJ1-4; D is unclear. Germline loops: CDR1 DFQATT, CDR2 SNEGSKA (reference sequence). The CDR3 length is 14 residues. V lost 0 bases and J 1 base, leaving 6 bases between the germline ends.

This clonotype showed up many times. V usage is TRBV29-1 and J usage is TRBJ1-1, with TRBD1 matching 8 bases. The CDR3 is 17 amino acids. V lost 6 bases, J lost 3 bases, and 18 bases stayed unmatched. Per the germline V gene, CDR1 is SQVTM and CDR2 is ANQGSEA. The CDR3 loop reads CSVGGGYGQGRDTEAFF. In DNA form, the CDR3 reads TGCAGCGTCGGAGGGGGATACGGACAGGGCAGAGACACTGAAGCTTTCTTT.

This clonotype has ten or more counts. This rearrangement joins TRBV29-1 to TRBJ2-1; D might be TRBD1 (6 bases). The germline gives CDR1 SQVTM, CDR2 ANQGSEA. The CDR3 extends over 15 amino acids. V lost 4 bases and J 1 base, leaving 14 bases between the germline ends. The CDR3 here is CSVALTGGSYNEQFF. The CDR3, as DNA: TGCAGCGTTGCTCTGACAGGCGGTTCCTACAATGAGCAGTTCTTC.

The CDR3 nucleotides read TGTGCCAGCAGCCCCGGTGGAGGGGGGGGTTATGAGCAGTTCTTC. This translates into CASSPGGGGGYEQFF. The chain carries TRBV6-5 and TRBJ2-1, with D perhaps TRBD2 (7 bases). V dropped 6 bases and J dropped 8 bases, with 20 bases sitting between them. Per the germline V gene, CDR1 is MNHEY and CDR2 is SVGAGI. This CDR3 has 15 amino acids.

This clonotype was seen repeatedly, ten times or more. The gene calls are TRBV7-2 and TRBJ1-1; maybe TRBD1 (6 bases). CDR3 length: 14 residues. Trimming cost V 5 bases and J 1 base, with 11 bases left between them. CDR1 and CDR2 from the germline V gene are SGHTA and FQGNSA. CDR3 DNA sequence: TGTGCCAGCAGCCCGGGACATAGGAACACTGAAGCTTTCTTT. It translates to CASSPGHRNTEAFF.

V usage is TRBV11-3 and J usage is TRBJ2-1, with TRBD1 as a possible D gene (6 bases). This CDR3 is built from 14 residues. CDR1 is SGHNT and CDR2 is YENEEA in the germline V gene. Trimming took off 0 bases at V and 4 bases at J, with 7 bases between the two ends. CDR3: CASSLEGGYNEQFF. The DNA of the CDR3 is TGTGCCAGCAGCTTAGAAGGGGGATACAATGAGCAGTTCTTC.

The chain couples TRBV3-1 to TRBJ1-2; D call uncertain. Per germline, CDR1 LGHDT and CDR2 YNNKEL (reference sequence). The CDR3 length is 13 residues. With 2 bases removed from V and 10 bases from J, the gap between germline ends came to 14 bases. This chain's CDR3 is CASSQRPEASYTF. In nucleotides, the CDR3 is TGTGCCAGCAGCCAAAGGCCGGAGGCTTCCTACACCTTC. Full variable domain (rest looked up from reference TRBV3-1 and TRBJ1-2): DTAVSQTPKYLVTQMGNDKSIKCEQNLGHDTMYWYKQDSKKFLKIMFSYNNKELIINETVPNRFSPKSPDKAHLNLHINSLELGDSAVYFCASSQRPEASYTFGSGTRLTVV.

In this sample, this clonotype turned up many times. The CDR3 protein is CASSLGHGINTGELFF. The CDR3 DNA sequence: TGTGCCAGCAGCTTAGGACACGGAATCAACACCGGGGAGCTGTTTTTT. The V call is TRBV7-2, the J call TRBJ2-2; D gene ambiguous. Germline CDR1 and CDR2: SGHTA and FQGNSA. The CDR3 runs to 16 residues. The V end lost 1 base, the J end lost 2 bases, and 11 bases lay between the germline ends. The full variable domain, rest sourced from reference TRBV7-2 and TRBJ2-2, is GAGVSQSPSNKVTEKGKDVELRCDPISGHTALYWYRQSLGQGLEFLIYFQGNSAPDKSGLPSDRFSAERTGGSVSTLTIQRTQQEDSAVYLCASSLGHGINTGELFFGEGSRLTVL.

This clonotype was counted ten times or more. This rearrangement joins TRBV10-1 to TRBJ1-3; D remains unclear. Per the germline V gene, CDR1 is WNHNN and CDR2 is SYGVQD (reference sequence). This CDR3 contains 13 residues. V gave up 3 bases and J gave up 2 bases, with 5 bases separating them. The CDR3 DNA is TGCGCCAGCAGTGACGGGGCTGGAAACACCATATATTTT. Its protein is CASSDGAGNTIYF.

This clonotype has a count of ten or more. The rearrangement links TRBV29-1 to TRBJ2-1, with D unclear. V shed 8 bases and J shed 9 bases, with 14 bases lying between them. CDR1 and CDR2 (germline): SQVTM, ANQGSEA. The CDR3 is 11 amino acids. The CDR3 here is CSTGLGSEQFF. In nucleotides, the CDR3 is TGCAGCACTGGGTTAGGGTCTGAGCAGTTCTTC.

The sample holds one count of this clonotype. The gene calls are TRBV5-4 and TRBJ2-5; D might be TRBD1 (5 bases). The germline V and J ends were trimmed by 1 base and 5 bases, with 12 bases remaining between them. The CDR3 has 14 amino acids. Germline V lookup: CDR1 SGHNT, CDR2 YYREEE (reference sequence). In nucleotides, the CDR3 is TGTGCCAGCAGCTTGCGGAAGGGGCAGGAGACCCAGTACTTC. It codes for CASSLRKGQETQYF. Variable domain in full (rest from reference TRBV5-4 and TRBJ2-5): ETGVTQSPTHLIKTRGQQVTLRCSSQSGHNTVSWYQQALGQGPQFIFQYYREEENGRGNFPPRFSGLQFPNYSSELNVNALELDDSALYLCASSLRKGQETQYFGPGTRLLVL.

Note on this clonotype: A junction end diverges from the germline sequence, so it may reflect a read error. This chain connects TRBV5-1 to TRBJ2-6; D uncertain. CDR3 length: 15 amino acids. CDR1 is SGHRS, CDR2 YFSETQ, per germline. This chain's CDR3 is CTSSLAVGGANVLTF. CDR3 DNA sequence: TGCACCAGCAGCTTGGCCGTGGGTGGGGCCAACGTCCTGACTTTC.

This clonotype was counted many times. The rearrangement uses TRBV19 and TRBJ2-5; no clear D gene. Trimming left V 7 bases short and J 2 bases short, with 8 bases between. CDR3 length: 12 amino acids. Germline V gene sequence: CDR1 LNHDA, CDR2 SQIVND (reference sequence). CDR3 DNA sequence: TGTGCCAGTATAAGAGGTCAAGAGACCCAGTACTTC. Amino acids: CASIRGQETQYF.

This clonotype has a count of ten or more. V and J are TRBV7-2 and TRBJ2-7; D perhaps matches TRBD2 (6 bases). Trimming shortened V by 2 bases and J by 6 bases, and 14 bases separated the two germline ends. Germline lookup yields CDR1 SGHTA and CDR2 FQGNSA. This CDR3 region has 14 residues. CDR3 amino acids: CASSLNPRGSEQYF. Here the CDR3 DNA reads TGTGCCAGCAGCTTAAATCCCCGGGGGAGCGAGCAGTACTTC.